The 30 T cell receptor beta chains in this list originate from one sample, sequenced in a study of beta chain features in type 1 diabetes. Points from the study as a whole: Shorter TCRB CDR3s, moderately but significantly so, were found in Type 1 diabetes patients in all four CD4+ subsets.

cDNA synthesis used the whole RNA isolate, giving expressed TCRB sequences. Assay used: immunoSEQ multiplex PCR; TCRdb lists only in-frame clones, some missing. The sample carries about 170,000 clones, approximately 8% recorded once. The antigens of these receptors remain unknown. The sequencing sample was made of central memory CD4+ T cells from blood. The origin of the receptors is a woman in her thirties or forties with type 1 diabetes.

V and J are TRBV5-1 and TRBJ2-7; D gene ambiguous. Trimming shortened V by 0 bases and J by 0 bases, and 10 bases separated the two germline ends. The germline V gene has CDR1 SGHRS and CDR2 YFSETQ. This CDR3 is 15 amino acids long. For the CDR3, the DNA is TGCGCCAGCAGCTTGGCCCCCCTAGGCTCCTACGAGCAGTACTTC. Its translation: CASSLAPLGSYEQYF. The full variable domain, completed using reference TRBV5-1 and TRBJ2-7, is KAGVTQTPRYLIKTRGQQVTLSCSPISGHRSVSWYQQTPGQGLQFLFEYFSETQRNKGNFPGRFSGRQFSNSRSEMNVSTLELGDSALYLCASSLAPLGSYEQYFGPGTRLTVT.

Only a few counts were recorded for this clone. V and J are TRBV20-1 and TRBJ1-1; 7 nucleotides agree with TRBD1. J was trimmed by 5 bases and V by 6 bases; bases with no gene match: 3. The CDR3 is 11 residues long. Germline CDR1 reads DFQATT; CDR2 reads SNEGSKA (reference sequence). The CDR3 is CSAAGGTEAFF. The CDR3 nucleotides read TGCAGTGCCGCAGGGGGAACTGAAGCTTTCTTT.

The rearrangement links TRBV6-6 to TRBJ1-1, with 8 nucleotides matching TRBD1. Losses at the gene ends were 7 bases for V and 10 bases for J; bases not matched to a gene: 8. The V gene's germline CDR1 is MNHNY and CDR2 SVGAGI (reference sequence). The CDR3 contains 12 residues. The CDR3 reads CASKPGQGRAFF. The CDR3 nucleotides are TGTGCCAGCAAACCCGGACAGGGTAGAGCTTTCTTT.

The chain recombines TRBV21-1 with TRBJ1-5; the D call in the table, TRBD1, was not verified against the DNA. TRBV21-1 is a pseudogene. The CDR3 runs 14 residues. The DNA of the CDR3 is TGTGCCAGCAGCAAGAGACAGCAATATCAGCCCCAGCATTTT. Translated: CASSKRQQYQPQHF.

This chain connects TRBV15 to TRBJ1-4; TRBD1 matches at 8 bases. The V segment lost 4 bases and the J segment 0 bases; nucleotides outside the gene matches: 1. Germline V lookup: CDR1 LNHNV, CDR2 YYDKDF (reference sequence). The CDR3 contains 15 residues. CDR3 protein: CATSTRGPTNEKLFF. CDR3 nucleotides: TGTGCCACCAGCACCAGGGGGCCAACTAATGAAAAACTGTTTTTT.

The CDR3 loop is CASSLAYTGPLHF. The CDR3 region has the DNA TGTGCCAGCAGCTTAGCGTACACAGGCCCCCTCCACTTT. The chain is built from TRBV7-2 and TRBJ1-6; D possibly corresponds to TRBD1 (5 bases). CDR1 and CDR2 (germline): SGHTA, FQGNSA. This CDR3 is 13 amino acids long. Trimming stripped 0 bases from V and 13 bases from J, with 10 bases between.

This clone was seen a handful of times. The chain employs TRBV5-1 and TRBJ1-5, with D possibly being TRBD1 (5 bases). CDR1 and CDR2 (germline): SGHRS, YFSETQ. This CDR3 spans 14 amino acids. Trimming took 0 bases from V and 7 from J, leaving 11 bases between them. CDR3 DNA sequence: TGCGCCAGCAGCTTGGGGGAGGGGAGCCAGCCCCAGCATTTT. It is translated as CASSLGEGSQPQHF.

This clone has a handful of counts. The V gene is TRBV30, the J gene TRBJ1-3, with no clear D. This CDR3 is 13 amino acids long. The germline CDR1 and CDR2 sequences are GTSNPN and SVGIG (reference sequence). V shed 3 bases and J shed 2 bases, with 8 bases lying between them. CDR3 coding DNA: TGTGCCTGGAGAGGCGGTCCTGGAAACACCATATATTTT. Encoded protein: CAWRGGPGNTIYF.

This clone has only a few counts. The CDR3 DNA is TGTGCCAGCAGCCCGAGGGAGCGGGGGATAGATACGCAGTATTTT. Its translation is CASSPRERGIDTQYF. The chain is built from TRBV9 and TRBJ2-3; TRBD2 matches at 8 bases. Germline-derived CDR1 and CDR2 are SGDLS and YYNGEE. The V and J ends lost 4 bases and 5 bases, in that order; junction bases with no gene match: 9. This CDR3 is 15 amino acids long.

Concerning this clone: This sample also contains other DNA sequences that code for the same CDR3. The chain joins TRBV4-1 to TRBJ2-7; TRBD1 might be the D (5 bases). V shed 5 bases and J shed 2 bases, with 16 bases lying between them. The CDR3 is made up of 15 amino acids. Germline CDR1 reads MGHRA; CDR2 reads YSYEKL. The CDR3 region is CASSLQWGATYEQYF. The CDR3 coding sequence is TGCGCCAGCAGCTTACAATGGGGCGCCACCTACGAGCAGTACTTC.

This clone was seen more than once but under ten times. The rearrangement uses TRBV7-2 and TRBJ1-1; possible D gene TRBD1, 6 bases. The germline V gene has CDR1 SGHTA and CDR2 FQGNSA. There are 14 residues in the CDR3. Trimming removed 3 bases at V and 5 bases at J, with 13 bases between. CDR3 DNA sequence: TGTGCCAGCAGCTTCACAGGGATGGGGACTGAAGCTTTCTTT. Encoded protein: CASSFTGMGTEAFF.

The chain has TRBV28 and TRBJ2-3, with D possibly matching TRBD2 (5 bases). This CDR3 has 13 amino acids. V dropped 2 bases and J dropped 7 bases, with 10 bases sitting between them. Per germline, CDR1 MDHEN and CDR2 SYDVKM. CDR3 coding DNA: TGTGCCAGCAGTTTACTCCGGGGATATACGCAGTATTTT. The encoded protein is CASSLLRGYTQYF.

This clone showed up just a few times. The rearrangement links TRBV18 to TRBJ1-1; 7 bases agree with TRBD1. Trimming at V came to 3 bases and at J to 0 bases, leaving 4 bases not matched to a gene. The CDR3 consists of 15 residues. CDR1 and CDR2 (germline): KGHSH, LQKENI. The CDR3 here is CASSPQGGMNTEAFF. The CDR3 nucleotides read TGTGCCAGCTCACCTCAGGGGGGAATGAACACTGAAGCTTTCTTT.

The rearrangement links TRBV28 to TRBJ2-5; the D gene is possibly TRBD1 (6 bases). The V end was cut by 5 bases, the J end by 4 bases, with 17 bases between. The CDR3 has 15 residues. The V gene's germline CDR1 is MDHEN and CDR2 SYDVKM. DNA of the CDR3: TGTGCCAGCAGTATCTTCAGGGGAAAGGGAGAGACCCAGTACTTC. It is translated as CASSIFRGKGETQYF.

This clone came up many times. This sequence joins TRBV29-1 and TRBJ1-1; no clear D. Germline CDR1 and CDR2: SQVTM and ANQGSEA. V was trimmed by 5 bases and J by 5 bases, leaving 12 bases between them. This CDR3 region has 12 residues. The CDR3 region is CSVSVGGTEAFF. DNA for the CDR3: TGCAGCGTTTCCGTCGGCGGAACTGAAGCTTTCTTT.

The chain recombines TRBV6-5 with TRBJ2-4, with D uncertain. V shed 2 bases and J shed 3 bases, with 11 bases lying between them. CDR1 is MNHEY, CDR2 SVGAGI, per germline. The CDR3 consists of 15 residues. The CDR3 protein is CASSYIRLGKNIQYF. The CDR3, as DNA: TGTGCCAGCAGTTACATCAGGCTGGGCAAAAACATTCAGTACTTC.

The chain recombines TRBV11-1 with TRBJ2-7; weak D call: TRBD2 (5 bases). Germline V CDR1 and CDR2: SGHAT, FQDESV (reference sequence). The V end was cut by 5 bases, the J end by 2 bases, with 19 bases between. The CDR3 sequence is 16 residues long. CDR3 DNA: TGTGCCAGCAGCATCAGTGAAGGGAGCCGTGCCTACGAGCAGTACTTC. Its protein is CASSISEGSRAYEQYF.

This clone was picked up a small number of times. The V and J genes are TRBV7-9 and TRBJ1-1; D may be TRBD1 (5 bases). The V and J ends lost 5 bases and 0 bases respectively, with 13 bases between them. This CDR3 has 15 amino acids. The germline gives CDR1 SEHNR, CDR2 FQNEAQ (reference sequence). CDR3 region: CASSLGGGVNTEAFF. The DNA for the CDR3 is TGTGCCAGCAGCCTTGGGGGAGGGGTGAACACTGAAGCTTTCTTT.

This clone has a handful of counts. CDR3 amino acids: CASSPRLAGDPEQYF. In nucleotides, the CDR3 is TGTGCCAGCAGCCCCCGGCTAGCGGGAGACCCCGAGCAGTACTTC. This chain links TRBV7-2 with TRBJ2-7, with TRBD2 identical over 10 bases. Trimming cost V 5 bases and J 6 bases; bases outside gene matches: 10. The CDR3 contains 15 residues. Germline V gene data show CDR1 as SGHTA and CDR2 as FQGNSA.

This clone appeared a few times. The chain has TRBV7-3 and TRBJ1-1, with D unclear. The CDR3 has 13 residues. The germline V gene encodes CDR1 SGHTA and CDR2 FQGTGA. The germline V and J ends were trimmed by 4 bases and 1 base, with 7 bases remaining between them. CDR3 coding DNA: TGTGCCAGCAGCTCCCGGGAGAACACTGAAGCTTTCTTT. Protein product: CASSSRENTEAFF. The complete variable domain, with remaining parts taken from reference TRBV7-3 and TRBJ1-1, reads GAGVSQTPSNKVTEKGKYVELRCDPISGHTALYWYRQSLGQGPEFLIYFQGTGAADDSGLPNDRFFAVRPEGSVSTLKIQRTERGDSAVYLCASSSRENTEAFFGQGTRLTVV.

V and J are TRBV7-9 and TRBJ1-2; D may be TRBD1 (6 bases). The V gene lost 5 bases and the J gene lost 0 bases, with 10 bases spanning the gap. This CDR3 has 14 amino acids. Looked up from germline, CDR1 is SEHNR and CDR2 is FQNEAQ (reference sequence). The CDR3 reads CASSPQGANYGYTF. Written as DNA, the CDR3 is TGTGCCAGCAGCCCACAGGGAGCTAACTATGGCTACACCTTC.

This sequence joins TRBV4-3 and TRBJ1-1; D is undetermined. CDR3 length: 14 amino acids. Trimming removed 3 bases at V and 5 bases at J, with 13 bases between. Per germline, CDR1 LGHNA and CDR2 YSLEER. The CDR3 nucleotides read TGCGCCAGCAGCCAGCAAACTAGAATAACTGAAGCTTTCTTT. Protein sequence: CASSQQTRITEAFF.

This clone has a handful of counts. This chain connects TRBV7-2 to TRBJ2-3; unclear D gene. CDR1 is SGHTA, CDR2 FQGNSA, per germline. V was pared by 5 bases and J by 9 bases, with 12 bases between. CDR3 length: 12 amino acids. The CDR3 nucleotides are TGTGCCAGCAGCCCTCCCACACGAACGCAGTATTTT. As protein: CASSPPTRTQYF.

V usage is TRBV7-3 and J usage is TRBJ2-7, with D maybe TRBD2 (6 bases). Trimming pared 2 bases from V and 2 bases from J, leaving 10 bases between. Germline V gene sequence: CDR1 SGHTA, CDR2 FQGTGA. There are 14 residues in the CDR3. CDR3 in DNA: TGTGCCAGCAGCTTAGCGGAGGGTCCCTACGAGCAGTACTTC. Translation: CASSLAEGPYEQYF.

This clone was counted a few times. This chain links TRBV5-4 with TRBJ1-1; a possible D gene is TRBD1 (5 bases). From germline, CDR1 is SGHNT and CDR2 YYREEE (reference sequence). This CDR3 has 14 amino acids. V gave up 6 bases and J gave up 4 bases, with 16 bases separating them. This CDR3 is CASTWGEVGTEAFF. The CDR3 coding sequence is TGTGCCAGCACCTGGGGGGAGGTGGGCACTGAAGCTTTCTTT.

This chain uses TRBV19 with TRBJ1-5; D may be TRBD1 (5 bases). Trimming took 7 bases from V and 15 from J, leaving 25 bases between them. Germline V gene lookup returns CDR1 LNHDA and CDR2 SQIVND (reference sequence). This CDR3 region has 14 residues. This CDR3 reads CASTTGQDRWFWHF. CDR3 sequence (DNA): TGTGCCAGTACTACCGGACAAGATCGTTGGTTTTGGCATTTT.

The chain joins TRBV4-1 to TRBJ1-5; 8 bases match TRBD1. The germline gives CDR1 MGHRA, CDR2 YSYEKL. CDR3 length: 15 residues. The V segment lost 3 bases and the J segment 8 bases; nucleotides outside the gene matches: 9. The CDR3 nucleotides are TGCGCCAGCAGCCATCCTGGACAGGGAAGGAAGCCCCAGCATTTT. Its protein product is CASSHPGQGRKPQHF.

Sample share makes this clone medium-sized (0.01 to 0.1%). The DNA of the CDR3 is TGTGCCTTCAACTACGAGCAGTACTTC. Its protein product is CAFNYEQYF. This chain links TRBV7-9 with TRBJ2-7; D is uncertain. The CDR3 has 9 residues. Germline V gene data show CDR1 as SEHNR and CDR2 as FQNEAQ (reference sequence). Trimming took off 11 bases at V and 3 bases at J, with 5 bases between the two ends.

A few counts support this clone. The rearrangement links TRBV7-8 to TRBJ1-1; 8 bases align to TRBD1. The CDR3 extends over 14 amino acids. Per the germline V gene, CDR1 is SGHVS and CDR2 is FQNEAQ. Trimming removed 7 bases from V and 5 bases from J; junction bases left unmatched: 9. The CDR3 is CASTSGQGRTEAFF. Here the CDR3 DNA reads TGTGCCAGCACCTCAGGACAGGGTCGGACTGAAGCTTTCTTT.

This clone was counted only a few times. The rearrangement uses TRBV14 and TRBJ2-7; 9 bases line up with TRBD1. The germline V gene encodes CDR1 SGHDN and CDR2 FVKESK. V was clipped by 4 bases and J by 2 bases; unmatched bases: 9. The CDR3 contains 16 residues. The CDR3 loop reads CASSPLPGQGTYEQYF. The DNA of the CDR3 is TGTGCCAGCAGCCCCCTGCCGGGACAGGGTACCTACGAGCAGTACTTC. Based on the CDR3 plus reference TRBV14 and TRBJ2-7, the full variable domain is EAGVTQFPSHSVIEKGQTVTLRCDPISGHDNLYWYRRVMGKEIKFLLHFVKESKQDESGMPNNRFLAERTGGTYSTLKVQPAELEDSGVYFCASSPLPGQGTYEQYFGPGTRLTVT.